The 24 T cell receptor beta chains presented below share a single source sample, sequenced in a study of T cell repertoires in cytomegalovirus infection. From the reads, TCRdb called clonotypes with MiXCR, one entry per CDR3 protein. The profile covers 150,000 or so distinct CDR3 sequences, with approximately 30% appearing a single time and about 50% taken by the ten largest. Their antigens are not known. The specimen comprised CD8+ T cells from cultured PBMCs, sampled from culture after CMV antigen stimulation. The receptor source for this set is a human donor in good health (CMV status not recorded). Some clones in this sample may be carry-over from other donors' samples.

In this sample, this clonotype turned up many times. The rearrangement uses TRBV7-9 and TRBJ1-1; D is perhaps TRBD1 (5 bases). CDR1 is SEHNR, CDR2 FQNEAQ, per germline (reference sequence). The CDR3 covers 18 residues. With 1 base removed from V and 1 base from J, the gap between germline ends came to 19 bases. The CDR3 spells CASSLVGAGPGKNTEAFF. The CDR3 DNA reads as TGTGCCAGCAGCTTAGTTGGTGCAGGGCCGGGGAAGAACACTGAAGCTTTCTTT.

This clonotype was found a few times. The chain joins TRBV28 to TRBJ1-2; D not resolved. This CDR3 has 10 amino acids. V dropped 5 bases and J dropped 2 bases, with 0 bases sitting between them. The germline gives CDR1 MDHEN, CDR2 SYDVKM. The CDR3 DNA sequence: TGTGCCAGCAGTAACTATGGCTACACCTTC. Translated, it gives CASSNYGYTF.

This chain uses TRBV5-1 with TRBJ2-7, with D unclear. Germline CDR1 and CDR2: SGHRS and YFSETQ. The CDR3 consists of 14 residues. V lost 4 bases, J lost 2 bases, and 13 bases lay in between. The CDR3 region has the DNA TGCGCCAGCAGCACAGACCCAGGAACCTACGAGCAGTACTTC. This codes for CASSTDPGTYEQYF.

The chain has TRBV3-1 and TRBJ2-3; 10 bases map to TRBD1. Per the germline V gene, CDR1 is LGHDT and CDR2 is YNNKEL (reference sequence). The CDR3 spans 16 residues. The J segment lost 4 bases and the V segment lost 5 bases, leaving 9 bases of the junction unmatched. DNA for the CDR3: TGTGCCAGCAGCGGGACAGGGGCCGCCACGGCAGATACGCAGTATTTT. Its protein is CASSGTGAATADTQYF.

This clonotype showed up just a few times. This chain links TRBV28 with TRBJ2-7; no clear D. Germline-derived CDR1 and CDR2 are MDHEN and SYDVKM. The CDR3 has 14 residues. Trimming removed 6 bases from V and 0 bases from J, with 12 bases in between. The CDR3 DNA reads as TGTGCCAGCAGCTTTGACGGATTCTCCTACGAGCAGTACTTC. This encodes CASSFDGFSYEQYF.

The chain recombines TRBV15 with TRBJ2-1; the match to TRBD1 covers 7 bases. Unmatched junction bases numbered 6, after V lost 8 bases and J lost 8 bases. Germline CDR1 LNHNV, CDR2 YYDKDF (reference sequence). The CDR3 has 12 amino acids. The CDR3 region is CATSSTGYEQFF. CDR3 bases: TGTGCCACCTCTTCGACAGGGTATGAGCAGTTCTTC.

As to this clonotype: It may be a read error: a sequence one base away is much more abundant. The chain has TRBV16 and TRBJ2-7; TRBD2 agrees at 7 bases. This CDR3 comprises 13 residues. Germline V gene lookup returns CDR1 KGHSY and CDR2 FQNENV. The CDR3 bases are TGTGCCAGCAGCCAATACCGGGACTACGAGCAGGACTTC. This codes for CASSQYRDYEQDF. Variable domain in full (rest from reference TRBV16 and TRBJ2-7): GEEVAQTPKHLVRGEGQKAKLYCAPIKGHSYVFWYQQVLKNEFKFLISFQNENVFDETGMPKERFSAKCLPNSPCSLEIQATKLEDSAVYFCASSQYRDYEQDFGPGTRLTVT.

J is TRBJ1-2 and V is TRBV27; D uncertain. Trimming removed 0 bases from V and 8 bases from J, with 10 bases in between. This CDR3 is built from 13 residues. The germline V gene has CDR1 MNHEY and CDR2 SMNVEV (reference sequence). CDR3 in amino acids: CASSLSLLGGYTF. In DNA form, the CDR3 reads TGTGCCAGCAGTTTATCGCTGTTGGGGGGCTACACCTTC.

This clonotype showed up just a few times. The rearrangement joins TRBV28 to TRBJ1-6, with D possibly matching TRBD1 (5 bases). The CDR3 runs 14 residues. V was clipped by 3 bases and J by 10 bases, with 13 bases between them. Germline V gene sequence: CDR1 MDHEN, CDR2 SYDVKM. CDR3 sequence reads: CASSFLRADSPLHF. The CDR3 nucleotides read TGTGCCAGCAGTTTTCTCAGGGCAGACTCACCCCTCCACTTT.

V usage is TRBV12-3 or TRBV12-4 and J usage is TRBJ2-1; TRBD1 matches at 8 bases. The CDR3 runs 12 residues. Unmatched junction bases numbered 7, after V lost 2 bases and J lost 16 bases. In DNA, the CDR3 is TGTGCCAGCAGTTTATGGCAGGGGGCGGAATTCTTC. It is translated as CASSLWQGAEFF.

The DNA for the CDR3 is TGTGCCAGCTCACCTTTACAAGGAATCTCGAACACCGGGGAGCTGTTTTTT. Translated, it gives CASSPLQGISNTGELFF. V usage is TRBV18 and J usage is TRBJ2-2; D call uncertain. Trimming removed 3 bases from V and 0 bases from J, with 14 bases in between. Germline assignment: CDR1 KGHSH and CDR2 LQKENI. The CDR3 spans 17 residues.

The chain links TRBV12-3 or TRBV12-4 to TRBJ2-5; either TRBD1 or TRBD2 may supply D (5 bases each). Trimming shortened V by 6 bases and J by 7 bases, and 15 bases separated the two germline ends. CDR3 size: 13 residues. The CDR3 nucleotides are TGTGCCAGCAGCCGGGACGGGGACCTGACCCAGTACTTC. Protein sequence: CASSRDGDLTQYF.

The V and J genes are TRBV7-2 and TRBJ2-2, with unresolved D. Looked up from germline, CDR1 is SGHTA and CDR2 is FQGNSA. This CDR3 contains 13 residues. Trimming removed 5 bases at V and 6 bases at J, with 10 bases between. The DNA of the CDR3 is TGTGCCAGCAGCCCCCCCCCGCCCGGGGAGCTGTTTTTT. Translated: CASSPPPPGELFF.

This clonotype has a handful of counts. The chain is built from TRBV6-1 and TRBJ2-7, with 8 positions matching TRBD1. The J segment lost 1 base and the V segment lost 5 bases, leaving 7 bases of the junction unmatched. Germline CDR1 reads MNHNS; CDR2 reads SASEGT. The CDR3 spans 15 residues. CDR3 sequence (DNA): TGTGCCAGCAGTAGTCAACGGACAGGGTCCTACGAGCAGTACTTC. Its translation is CASSSQRTGSYEQYF.

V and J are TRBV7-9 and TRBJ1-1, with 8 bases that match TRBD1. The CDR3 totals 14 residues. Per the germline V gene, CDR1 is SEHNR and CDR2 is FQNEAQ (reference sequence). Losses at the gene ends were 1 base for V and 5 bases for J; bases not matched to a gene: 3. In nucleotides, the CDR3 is TGTGCCAGCAGCTTAGGACAGGGGAGGACTGAAGCTTTCTTT. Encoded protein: CASSLGQGRTEAFF.

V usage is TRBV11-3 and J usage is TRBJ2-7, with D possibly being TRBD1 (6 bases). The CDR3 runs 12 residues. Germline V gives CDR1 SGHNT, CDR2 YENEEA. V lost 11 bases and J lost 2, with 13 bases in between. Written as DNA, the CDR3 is TGTGCCCGAAAGGGGGTCCCCTACGAGCAGTACTTC. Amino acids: CARKGVPYEQYF. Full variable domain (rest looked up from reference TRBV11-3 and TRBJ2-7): EAGVVQSPRYKIIEKKQPVAFWCNPISGHNTLYWYLQNLGQGPELLIRYENEEAVDDSQLPKDRFSAERLKGVDSTLKIQPAELGDSAVYLCARKGVPYEQYFGPGTRLTVT.

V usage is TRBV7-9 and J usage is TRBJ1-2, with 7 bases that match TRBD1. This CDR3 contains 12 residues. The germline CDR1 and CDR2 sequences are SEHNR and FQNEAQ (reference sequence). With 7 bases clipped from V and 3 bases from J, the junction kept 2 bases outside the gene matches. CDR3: CASTQGDYGYTF. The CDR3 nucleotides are TGTGCCAGCACCCAGGGGGACTATGGCTACACCTTC.

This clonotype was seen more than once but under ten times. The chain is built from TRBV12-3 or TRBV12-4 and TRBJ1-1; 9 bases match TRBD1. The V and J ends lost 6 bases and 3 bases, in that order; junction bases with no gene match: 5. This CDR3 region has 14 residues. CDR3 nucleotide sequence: TGTGCCAGCAGAAATGACAGGGGGTACACTGAAGCTTTCTTT. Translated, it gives CASRNDRGYTEAFF.

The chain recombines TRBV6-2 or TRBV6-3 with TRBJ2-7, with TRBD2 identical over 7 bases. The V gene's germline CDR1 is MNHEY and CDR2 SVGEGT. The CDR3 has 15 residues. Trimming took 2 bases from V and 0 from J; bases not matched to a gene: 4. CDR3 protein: CASSYLAASSYEQYF. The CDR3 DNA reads TGTGCCAGCAGTTACCTAGCGGCGAGCTCCTACGAGCAGTACTTC.

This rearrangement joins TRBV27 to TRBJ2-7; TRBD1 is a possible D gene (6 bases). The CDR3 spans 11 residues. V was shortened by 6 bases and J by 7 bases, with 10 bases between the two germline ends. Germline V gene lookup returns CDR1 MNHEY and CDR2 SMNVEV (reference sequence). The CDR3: CASSHTGEQYF. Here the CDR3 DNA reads TGTGCCAGCAGCCATACAGGGGAGCAGTACTTC.

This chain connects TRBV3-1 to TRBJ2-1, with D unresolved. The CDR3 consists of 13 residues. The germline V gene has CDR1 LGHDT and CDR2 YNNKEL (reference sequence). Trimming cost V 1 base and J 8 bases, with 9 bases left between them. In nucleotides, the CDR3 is TGTGCCAGCAGCCAAGCAAGGCCCGATGAGCAGTTCTTC. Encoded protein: CASSQARPDEQFF.

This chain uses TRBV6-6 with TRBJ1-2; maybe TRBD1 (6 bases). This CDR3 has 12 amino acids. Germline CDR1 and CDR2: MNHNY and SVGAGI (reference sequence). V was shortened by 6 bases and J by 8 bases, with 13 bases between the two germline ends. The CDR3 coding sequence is TGTGCCAGCAGCGACCGGGGGGGCGGCTACACCTTC. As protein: CASSDRGGGYTF.

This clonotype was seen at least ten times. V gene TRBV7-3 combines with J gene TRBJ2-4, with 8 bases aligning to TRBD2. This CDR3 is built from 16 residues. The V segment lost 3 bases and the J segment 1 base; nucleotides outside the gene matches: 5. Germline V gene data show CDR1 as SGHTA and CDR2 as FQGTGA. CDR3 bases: TGTGCCAGCAGCTTGAGGGGCGGGGGGGCCAAAAACATTCAGTACTTC. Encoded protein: CASSLRGGGAKNIQYF.

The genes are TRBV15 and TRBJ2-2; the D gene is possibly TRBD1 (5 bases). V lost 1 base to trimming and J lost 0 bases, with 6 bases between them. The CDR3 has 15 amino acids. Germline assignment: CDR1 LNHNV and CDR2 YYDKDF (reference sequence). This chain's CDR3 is CATSRGQTNTGELFF. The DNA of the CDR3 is TGTGCCACCAGCAGAGGACAGACGAACACCGGGGAGCTGTTTTTT.